A selection of T cell receptor beta chains follows, all from one sample in a study of blood T cell repertoires in COVID-19. Using immunoSEQ multiplex PCR, the repertoire was profiled, and TCRdb retains in-frame clones only, with some absent. The sample has more than 200,000 clones, about 88% seen once. The sample taken for sequencing was peripheral blood. The receptors shown here come from a man between 65 and 79 years old with acute or convalescent COVID-19. CDR3s include the opening cysteine and the closing phenylalanine or tryptophan. The D gene is left open where the match is weak. Not every row has a clone size; where given, it reads once, few, many or a size class.

clone_size: once
v_call: TRBV4-1
d_call: TRBD1
j_call: TRBJ1-4
cdr3_aa: CASSHARDRGGINEKLFF
cdr3_nt: TGCGCCAGCAGCCACGCTCGGGACAGGGGTGGGATTAATGAAAAACTGTTTTTT

clone_size: .
v_call: TRBV18
d_call: TRBD1
j_call: TRBJ2-3
cdr3_aa: CASSSRGTGGTDTQYF
cdr3_nt: TGTGCCAGCTCATCCAGAGGGACAGGGGGCACAGATACGCAGTATTTT

clone_size: .
v_call: TRBV7-3
d_call: .
j_call: TRBJ1-1
cdr3_aa: CASSLRGTGNTEAFF
cdr3_nt: TGTGCCAGCAGCTTACGCGGAACAGGTAACACTGAAGCTTTCTTT

clone_size: .
v_call: TRBV3-1/TRBV3-2
d_call: TRBD2
j_call: TRBJ2-7
cdr3_aa: CASSGRGTSGRNEQYF
cdr3_nt: TGTGCCAGCAGCGGCCGAGGAACTAGCGGGAGGAACGAGCAGTACTTC

clone_size: .
v_call: TRBV5-6
d_call: TRBD1
j_call: TRBJ1-2
cdr3_aa: CASSSRRTGDYGYTF
cdr3_nt: TGTGCCAGCAGCTCTCGCAGGACAGGGGACTATGGCTACACCTTC

clone_size: .
v_call: TRBV5-1
d_call: .
j_call: TRBJ1-1
cdr3_aa: CASSLERGTEAFF
cdr3_nt: TGCGCCAGCAGCTTGGAGAGGGGGACTGAAGCTTTCTTT

clone_size: .
v_call: TRBV9
d_call: .
j_call: TRBJ2-5
cdr3_aa: CASSAQQETQYF
cdr3_nt: TGTGCCAGCAGCGCCCAGCAAGAGACCCAGTACTTC

clone_size: .
v_call: TRBV7-9
d_call: .
j_call: TRBJ2-2
cdr3_aa: CAFPRVSEGWYTGELFF
cdr3_nt: TGTGCCTTTCCGCGGGTTTCCGAGGGCTGGTACACCGGGGAGCTGTTTTTT

clone_size: .
v_call: TRBV19
d_call: .
j_call: TRBJ2-2
cdr3_aa: CASSIGQRMNTGELFF
cdr3_nt: TGTGCCAGTAGTATAGGTCAGCGGATGAACACCGGGGAGCTGTTTTTT

clone_size: .
v_call: TRBV15
d_call: TRBD1
j_call: TRBJ1-2
cdr3_aa: CATSRTTGGIGGYTF
cdr3_nt: TGTGCCACCAGCAGAACCACAGGGGGCATCGGTGGCTACACCTTC

clone_size: .
v_call: TRBV7-8
d_call: TRBD2
j_call: TRBJ2-5
cdr3_aa: CASSFILAEETQYF
cdr3_nt: TGTGCCAGCAGTTTCATACTAGCGGAAGAGACCCAGTACTTC

clone_size: .
v_call: TRBV2
d_call: .
j_call: TRBJ1-6
cdr3_aa: CASSGDASPLHF
cdr3_nt: TGTGCCAGCAGTGGAGATGCTTCACCCCTCCACTTT

clone_size: .
v_call: TRBV4-3
d_call: .
j_call: TRBJ2-7
cdr3_aa: CASSQDISYEQYF
cdr3_nt: TGCGCCAGCAGCCAAGATATCTCCTACGAGCAGTACTTC

clone_size: few
v_call: TRBV7-2
d_call: .
j_call: TRBJ1-1
cdr3_aa: CASSSKDNSEAFF
cdr3_nt: TGTGCCAGCAGCTCCAAGGACAATAGTGAAGCTTTCTTT

clone_size: .
v_call: TRBV5-1
d_call: .
j_call: TRBJ2-3
cdr3_aa: CASSLGAITDTQYF
cdr3_nt: TGCGCCAGCAGCTTGGGGGCCATCACAGATACGCAGTATTTT